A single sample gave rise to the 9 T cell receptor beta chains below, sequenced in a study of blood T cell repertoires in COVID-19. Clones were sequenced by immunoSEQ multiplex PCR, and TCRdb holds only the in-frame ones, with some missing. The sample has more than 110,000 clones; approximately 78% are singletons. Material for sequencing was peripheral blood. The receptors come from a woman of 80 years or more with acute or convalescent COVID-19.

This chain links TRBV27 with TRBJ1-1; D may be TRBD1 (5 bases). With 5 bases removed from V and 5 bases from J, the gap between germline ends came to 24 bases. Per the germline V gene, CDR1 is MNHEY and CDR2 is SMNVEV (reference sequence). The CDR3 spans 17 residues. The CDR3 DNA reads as TGTGCCAGCAGTCCATCAGGACAATTTGGTGGGATTACTGAAGCTTTCTTT. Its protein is CASSPSGQFGGITEAFF.

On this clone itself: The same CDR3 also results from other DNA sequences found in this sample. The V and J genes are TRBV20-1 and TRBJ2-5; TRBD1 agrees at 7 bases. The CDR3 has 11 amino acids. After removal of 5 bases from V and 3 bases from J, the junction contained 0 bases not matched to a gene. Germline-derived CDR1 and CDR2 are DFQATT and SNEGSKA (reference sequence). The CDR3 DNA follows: TGCAGTGCTGGGACAGAAGAGACCCAGTACTTC. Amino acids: CSAGTEETQYF.

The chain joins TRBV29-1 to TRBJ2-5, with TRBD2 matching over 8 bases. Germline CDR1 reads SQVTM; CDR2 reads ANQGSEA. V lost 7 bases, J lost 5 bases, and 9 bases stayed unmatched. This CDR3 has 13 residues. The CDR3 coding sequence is TGCAGCGGACGGGGGGGCCTTTACGAGACCCAGTACTTC. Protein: CSGRGGLYETQYF.

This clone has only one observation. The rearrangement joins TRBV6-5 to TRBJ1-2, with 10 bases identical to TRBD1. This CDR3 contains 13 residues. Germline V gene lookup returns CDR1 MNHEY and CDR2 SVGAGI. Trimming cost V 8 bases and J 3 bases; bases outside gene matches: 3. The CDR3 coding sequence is TGTGCCAGCCGGGACAGGGGAGACTATGGCTACACCTTC. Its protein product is CASRDRGDYGYTF.

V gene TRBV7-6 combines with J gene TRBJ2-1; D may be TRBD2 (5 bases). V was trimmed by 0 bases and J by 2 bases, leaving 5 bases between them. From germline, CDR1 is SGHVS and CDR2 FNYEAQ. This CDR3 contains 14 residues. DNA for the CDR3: TGTGCCAGCAGCTTAGCGGGAGCCTACAATGAGCAGTTCTTC. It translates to CASSLAGAYNEQFF.

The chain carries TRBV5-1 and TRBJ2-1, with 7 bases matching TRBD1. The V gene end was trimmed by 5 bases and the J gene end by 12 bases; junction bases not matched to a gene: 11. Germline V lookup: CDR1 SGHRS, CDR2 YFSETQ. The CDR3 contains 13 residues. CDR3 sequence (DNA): TGCGCCAGCAGATTTACAGGGGCGATTCGGCAGTTCTTC. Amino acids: CASRFTGAIRQFF.

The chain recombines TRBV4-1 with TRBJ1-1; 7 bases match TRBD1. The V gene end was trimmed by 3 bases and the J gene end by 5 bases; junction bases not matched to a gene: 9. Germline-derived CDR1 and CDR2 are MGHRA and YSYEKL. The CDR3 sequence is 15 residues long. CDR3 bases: TGCGCCAGCAGCCATAAACGACAGGGTTGGACTGAAGCTTTCTTT. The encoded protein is CASSHKRQGWTEAFF.

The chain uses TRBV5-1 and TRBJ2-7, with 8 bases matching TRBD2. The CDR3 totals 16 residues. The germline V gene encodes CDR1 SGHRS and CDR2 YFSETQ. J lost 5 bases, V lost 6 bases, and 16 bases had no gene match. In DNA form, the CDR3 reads TGCGCCAGCACATTAGCTTTCGGGGGGGCGGTAAACGAGCAGTACTTC. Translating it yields CASTLAFGGAVNEQYF. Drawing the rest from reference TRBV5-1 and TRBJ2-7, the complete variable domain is KAGVTQTPRYLIKTRGQQVTLSCSPISGHRSVSWYQQTPGQGLQFLFEYFSETQRNKGNFPGRFSGRQFSNSRSEMNVSTLELGDSALYLCASTLAFGGAVNEQYFGPGTRLTVT.

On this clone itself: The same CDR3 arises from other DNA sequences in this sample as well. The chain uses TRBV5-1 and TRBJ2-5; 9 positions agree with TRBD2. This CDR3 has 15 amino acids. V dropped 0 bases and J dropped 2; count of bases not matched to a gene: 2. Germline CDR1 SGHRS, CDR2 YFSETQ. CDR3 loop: CASSLGLAGQETQYF. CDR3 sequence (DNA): TGCGCCAGCAGCTTGGGGCTAGCGGGGCAAGAGACCCAGTACTTC.